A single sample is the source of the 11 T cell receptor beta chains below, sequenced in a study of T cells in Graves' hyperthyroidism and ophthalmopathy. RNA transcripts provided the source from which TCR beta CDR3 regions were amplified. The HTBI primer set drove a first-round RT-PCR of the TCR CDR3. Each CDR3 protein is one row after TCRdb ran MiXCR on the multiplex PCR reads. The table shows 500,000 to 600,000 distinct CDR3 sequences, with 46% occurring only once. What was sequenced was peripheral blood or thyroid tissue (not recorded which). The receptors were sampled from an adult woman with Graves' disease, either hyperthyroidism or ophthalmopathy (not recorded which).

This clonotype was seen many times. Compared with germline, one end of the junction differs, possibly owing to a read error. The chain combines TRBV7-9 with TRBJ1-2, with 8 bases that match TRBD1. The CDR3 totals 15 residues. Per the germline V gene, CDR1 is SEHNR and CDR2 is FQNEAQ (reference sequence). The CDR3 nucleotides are TGTGCCAACAGCTGGAGGGCAGGGGGCCCTCGTGGCTACACCTTC. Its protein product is CANSWRAGGPRGYTF.

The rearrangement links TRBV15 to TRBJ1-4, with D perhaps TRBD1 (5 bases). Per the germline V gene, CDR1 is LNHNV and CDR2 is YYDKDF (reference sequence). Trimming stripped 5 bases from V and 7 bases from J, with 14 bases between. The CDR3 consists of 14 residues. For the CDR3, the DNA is TGTGCCACCAGCTGCCCCGGGGGAGCTGAAAAACTGTTTTTT. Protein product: CATSCPGGAEKLFF.

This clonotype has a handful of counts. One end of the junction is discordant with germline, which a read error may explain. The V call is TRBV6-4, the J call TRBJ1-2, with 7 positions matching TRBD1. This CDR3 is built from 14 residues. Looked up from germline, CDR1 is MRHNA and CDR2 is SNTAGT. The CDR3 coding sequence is TGCGCCAGCAGCAGAGTTGGACAGGTTAGAGGCTACACCTTC. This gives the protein CASSRVGQVRGYTF.

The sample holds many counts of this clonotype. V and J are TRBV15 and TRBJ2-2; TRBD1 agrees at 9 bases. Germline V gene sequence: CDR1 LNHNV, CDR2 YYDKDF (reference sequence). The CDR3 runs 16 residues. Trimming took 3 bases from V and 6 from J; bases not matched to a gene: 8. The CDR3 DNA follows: TGTGCCACCAGCAGGGACCGGGACAGGGTCTCCGGGGAGCTGTTTTTT. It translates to CATSRDRDRVSGELFF.

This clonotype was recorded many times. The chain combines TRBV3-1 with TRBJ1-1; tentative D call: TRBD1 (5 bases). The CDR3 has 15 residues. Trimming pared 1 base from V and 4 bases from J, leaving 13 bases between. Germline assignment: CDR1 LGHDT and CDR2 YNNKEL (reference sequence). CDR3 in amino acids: CASSQGSWGRTEAFF. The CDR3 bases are TGTGCCAGCAGCCAAGGTTCCTGGGGACGCACTGAAGCTTTCTTT. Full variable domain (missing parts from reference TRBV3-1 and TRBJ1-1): DTAVSQTPKYLVTQMGNDKSIKCEQNLGHDTMYWYKQDSKKFLKIMFSYNNKELIINETVPNRFSPKSPDKAHLNLHINSLELGDSAVYFCASSQGSWGRTEAFFGQGTRLTVV.

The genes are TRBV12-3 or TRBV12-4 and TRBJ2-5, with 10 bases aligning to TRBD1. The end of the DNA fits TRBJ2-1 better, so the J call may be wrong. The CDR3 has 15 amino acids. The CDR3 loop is CASSRTGGILETQFF. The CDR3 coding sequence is TGTGCCAGCAGTAGGACAGGGGGAATACTGGAGACCCAGTTCTTC.

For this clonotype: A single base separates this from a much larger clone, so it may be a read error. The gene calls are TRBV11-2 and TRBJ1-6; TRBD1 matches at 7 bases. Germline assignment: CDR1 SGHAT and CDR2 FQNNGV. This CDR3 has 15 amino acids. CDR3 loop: CASSRQGLNNSPPHF. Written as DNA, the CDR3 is TGTGCCAGCAGCCGACAGGGTTTGAATAATTCACCCCCCCACTTT. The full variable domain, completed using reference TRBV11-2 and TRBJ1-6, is EAGVAQSPRYKIIEKRQSVAFWCNPISGHATLYWYQQILGQGPKLLIQFQNNGVVDDSQLPKDRFSAERLKGVDSTLKIQPAKLEDSAVYLCASSRQGLNNSPPHFGNGTRLTVT.

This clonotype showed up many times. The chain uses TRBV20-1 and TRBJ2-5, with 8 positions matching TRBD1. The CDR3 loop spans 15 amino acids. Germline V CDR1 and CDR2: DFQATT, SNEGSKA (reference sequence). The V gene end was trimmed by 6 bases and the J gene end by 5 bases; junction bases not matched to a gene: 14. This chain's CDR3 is CSAGVGQGDLETQYF. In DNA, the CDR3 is TGCAGTGCCGGGGTCGGACAGGGTGATTTGGAGACCCAGTACTTC.

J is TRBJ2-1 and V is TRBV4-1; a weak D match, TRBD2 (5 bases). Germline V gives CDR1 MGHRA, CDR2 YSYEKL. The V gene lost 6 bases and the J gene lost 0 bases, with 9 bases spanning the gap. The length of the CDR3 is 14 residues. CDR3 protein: CASRWTRSYNEQFF. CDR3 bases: TGCGCCAGCAGGTGGACTCGCTCCTACAATGAGCAGTTCTTC.

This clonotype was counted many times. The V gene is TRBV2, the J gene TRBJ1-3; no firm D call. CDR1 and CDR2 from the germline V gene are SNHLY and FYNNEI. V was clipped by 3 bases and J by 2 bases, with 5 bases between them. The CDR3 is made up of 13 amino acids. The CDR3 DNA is TGTGCCAGCAGTGACAGAGCTGGAAACACCATATATTTT. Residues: CASSDRAGNTIYF.

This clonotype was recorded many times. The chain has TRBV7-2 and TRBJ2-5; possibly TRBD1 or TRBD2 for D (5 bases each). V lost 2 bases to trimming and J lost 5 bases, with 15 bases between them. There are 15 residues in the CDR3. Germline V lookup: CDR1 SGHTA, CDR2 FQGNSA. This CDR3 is CASSLSARVAETQYF. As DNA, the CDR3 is TGTGCCAGCAGCTTATCTGCCAGGGTAGCGGAGACCCAGTACTTC.